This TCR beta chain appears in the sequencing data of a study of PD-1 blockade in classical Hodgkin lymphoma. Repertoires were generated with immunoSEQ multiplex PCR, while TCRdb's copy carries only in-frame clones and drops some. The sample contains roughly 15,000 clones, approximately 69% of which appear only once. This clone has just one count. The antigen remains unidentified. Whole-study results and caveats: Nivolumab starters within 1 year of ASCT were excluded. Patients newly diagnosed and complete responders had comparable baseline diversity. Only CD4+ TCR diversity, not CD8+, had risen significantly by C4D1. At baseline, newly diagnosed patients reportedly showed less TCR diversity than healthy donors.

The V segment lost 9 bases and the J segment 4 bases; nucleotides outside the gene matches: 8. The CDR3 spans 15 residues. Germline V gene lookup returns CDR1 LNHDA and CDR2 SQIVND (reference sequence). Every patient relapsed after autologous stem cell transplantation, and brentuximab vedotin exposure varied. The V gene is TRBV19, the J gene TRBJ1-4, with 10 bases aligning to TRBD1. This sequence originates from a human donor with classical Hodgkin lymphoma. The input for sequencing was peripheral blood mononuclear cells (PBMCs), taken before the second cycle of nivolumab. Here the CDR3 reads CARGQGEAFNEKLFF. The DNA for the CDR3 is TGTGCCAGAGGACAGGGGGAAGCGTTTAATGAAAAACTGTTTTTT. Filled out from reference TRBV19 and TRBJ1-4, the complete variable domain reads DGGITQSPKYLFRKEGQNVTLSCEQNLNHDAMYWYRQDPGQGLRLIYYSQIVNDFQKGDIAEGYSVSREKKESFPLTVTSAQKNPTAFYLCARGQGEAFNEKLFFGSGTQLSVL.